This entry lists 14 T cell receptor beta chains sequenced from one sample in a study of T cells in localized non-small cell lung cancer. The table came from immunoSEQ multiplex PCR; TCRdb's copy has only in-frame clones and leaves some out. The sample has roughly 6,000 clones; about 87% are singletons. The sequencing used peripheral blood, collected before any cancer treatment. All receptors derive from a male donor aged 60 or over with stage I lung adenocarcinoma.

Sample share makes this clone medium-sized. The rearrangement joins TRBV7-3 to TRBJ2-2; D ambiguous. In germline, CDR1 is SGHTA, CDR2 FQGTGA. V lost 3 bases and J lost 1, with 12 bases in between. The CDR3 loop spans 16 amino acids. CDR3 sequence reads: CASSFSPTLNTGELFF. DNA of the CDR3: TGTGCCAGCAGCTTTTCCCCGACATTGAACACCGGGGAGCTGTTTTTT.

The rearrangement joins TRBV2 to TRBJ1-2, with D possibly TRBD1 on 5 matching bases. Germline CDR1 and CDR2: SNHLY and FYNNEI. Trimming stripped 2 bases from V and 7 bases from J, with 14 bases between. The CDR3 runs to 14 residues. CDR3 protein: CASSEFKGDVGYTF. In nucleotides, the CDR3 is TGTGCCAGCAGTGAATTCAAAGGGGACGTTGGCTACACCTTC. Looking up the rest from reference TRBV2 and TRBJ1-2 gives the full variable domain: EPEVTQTPSHQVTQMGQEVILRCVPISNHLYFYWYRQILGQKVEFLVSFYNNEISEKSEIFDDQFSVERPDGSNFTLKIRSTKLEDSAMYFCASSEFKGDVGYTFGSGTRLTVV.

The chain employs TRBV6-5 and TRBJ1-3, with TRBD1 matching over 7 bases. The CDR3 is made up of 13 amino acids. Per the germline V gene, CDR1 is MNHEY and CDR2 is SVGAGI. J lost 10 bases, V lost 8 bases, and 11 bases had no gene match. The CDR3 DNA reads TGTGCCAGCCGATATACAGGGGAAGGGACCATATATTTT. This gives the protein CASRYTGEGTIYF.

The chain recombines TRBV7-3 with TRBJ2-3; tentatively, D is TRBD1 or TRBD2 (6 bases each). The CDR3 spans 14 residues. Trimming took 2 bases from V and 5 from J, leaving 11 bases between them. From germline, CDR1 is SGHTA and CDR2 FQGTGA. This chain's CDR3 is CASSLSRGGDTQYF. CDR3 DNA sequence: TGTGCCAGCAGCTTATCCAGGGGAGGAGATACGCAGTATTTT.

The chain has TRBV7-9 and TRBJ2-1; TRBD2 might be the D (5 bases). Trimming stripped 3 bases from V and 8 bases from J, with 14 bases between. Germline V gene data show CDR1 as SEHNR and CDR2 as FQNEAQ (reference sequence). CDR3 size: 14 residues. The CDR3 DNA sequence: TGTGCCAGCAGCTTCTGGCTAGCTGCCGATGAGCAGTTCTTC. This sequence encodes CASSFWLAADEQFF.

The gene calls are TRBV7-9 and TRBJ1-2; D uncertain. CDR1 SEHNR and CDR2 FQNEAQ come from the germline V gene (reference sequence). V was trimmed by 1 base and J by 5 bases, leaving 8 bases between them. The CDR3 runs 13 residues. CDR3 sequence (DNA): TGTGCCAGCAGCTTAGAAGCGGCTTATGGCTACACCTTC. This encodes CASSLEAAYGYTF.

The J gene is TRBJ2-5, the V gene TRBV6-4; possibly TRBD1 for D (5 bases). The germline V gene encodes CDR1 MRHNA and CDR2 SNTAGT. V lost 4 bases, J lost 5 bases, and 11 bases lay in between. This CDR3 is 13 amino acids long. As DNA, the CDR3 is TGTGCCAGCAGTGTAGGTCCAGGGGAGACCCAGTACTTC. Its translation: CASSVGPGETQYF.

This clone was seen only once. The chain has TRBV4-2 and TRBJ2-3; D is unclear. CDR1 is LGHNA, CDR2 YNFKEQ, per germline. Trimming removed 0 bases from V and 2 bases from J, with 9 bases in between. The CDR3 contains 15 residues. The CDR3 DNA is TGTGCCAGCAGCCAAGAAAACGCCTACACAGATACGCAGTATTTT. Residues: CASSQENAYTDTQYF.

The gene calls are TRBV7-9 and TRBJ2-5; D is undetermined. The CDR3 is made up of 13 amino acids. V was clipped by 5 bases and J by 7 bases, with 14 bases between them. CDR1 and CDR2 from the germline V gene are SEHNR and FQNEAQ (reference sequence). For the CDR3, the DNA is TGTGCCAGCAGCCCACAAGACCTGGTGACCCAGTACTTC. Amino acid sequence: CASSPQDLVTQYF.

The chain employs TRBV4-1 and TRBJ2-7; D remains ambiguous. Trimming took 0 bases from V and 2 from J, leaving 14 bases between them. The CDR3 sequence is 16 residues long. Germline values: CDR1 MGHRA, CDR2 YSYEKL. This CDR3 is CASSQDRGRGAYEQYV. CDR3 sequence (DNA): TGCGCCAGCAGCCAAGATAGAGGACGCGGAGCCTACGAGCAGTACGTC.

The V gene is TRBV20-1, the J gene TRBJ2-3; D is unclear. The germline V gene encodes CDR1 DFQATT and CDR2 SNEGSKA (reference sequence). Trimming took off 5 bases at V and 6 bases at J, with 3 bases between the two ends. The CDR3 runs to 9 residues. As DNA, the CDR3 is TGCAGTGCTGCCGATACGCAGTATTTT. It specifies CSAADTQYF.

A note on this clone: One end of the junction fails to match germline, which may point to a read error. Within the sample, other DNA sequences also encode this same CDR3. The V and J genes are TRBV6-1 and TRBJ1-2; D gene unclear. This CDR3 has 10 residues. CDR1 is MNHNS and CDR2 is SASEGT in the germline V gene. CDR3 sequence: CASSEDGYTF. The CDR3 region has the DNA TGTGCCAGTAGTGAAGATGGCTACACCTTC.

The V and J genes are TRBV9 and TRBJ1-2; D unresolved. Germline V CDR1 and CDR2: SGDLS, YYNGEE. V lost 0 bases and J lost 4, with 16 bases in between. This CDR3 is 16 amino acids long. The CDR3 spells CASSVDGYLSSYGYTF. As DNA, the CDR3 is TGTGCCAGCAGCGTAGATGGGTACCTTTCGAGCTATGGCTACACCTTC.

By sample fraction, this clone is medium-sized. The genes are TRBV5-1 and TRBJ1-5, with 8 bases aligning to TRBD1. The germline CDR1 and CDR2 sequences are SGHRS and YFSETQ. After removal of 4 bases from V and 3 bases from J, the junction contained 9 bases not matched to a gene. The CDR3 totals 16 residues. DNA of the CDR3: TGCGCCAGCAGCCCGATGGGACAGGCTTCCAATCAGCCCCAGCATTTT. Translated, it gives CASSPMGQASNQPQHF.